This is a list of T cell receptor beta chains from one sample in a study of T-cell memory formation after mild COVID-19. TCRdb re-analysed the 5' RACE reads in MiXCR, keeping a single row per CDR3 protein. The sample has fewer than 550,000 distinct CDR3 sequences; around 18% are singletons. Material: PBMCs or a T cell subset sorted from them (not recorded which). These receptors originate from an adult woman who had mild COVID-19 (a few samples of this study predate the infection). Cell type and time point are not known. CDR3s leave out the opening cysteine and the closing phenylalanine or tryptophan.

ASSLEGQGWTEAF	13	TRBV5-1	TRBJ1-1
ASSQEWREQF	10	TRBV3-1	TRBJ2-1
ASSNTGRYGYT	11	TRBV6-6	TRBJ1-2
AWSRQSYGYT	10	TRBV30	TRBJ1-2
ASSYGQGLNTEAF	13	TRBV5-1	TRBJ1-1
ASSQPDRGRLGNEQF	15	TRBV4-1	TRBJ2-1
ASSQDWGRGMDYGYT	15	TRBV4-1	TRBJ1-2
ASSSGKQGASTDTQY	15	TRBV7-9	TRBJ2-3
ASRSTGTQPQH	11	TRBV6-5	TRBJ1-5
ASSSQGATYGYT	12	TRBV7-2	TRBJ1-2